This paragraph covers one T cell receptor beta chain sequence. The antigen remains undetermined. This sample was included in a study of T cells after posttransplantation cyclophosphamide. General study results and limits: After PTCy, TRB diversity resembled that of CNI/methotrexate controls.

The length of the CDR3 is 13 residues. Germline assignment: CDR1 MNHEY and CDR2 SMNVEV (reference sequence). The V gene end was trimmed by 3 bases and the J gene end by 4 bases; junction bases not matched to a gene: 2. The method was immunoSEQ multiplex PCR; TCRdb's version includes in-frame clones alone and lacks a portion of them. The table records tens of thousands of clones, 73% of them present only once. The chain combines TRBV27 with TRBJ2-5; 7 bases agree with TRBD2. The sample comprised memory CD4+ T cells sorted from PBMCs. This TCR derives from a woman aged 60 to 75 in good health, CMV-negative, and a related stem cell transplant donor. CDR3 sequence reads: CASSLREGETQYF. The CDR3 DNA sequence: TGTGCCAGCAGTTTGAGGGAGGGAGAGACCCAGTACTTC.